The 2 T cell receptor beta chains below all came from one sample that was sequenced in a study of T-cell reconstitution after alpha-beta-depleted transplantation in children. The TCRbeta library incorporated unique molecular identifiers. TCRdb independently ran MiXCR on the PCR reads; one entry per CDR3 protein. Found here are tens of thousands of distinct CDR3 sequences, around a sixth of them singletons; the top ten hold about 18%. Here the sequenced sample was PBMCs, mostly from graft donor cells, taken 180 days after TCRalphabeta/CD19-depleted stem cell transplant. All receptors come from a male patient aged 2 to 9 who had a stem cell transplant for acute lymphoblastic leukemia, so the T cells may come from the graft donor.

This clonotype has just one count. The chain is built from TRBV7-9 and TRBJ2-5; 8 nucleotides line up with TRBD1. The CDR3 is 15 amino acids. Trimming cost V 4 bases and J 5 bases; bases outside gene matches: 9. The V gene's germline CDR1 is SEHNR and CDR2 FQNEAQ (reference sequence). DNA of the CDR3: TGTGCCAGCAGCTCCCGACAGGGGATGGGCGAGACCCAGTACTTC. It codes for CASSSRQGMGETQYF.

A few counts support this clonotype. This chain joins TRBV12-3 or TRBV12-4 and TRBJ2-2; D may correspond to TRBD1 or TRBD2 (5 bases each). The CDR3 covers 15 residues. V dropped 6 bases and J dropped 5 bases, with 16 bases sitting between them. The CDR3 nucleotides read TGTGCCAGCAGCGCTAGGGCAGGGAGTACCGGGGAGCTGTTTTTT. Protein product: CASSARAGSTGELFF.